This TCR beta chain was obtained from a study of blood T cell repertoires in COVID-19. In the authors' workflow: The authors estimated nucleated cell counts from reference gene primer amplification. Sequencing was performed with immunoSEQ multiplex PCR; in TCRdb, only in-frame clones are kept and a portion is missing. V, J and clone size reflect that table, while D and trimming were determined from the DNA. The repertoire holds some 99,000 clones, with 81% as singletons. Germline-derived CDR1 and CDR2 are MNHEY and SVGAGI. Trimming took 4 bases from V and 5 from J; bases not matched to a gene: 6. This CDR3 has 14 amino acids.

The sequence was obtained from a woman older than 75 with acute or convalescent COVID-19. The V gene is TRBV6-5, the J gene TRBJ2-5, with TRBD1 matching 8 bases. Sequencing input: peripheral blood. The CDR3 loop is CASSFDRGYETQYF. As DNA, the CDR3 is TGTGCCAGCAGTTTCGACAGGGGATACGAGACCCAGTACTTC.